This is a list of T cell receptor beta chains from one sample in a study. A single record per CDR3 protein comes from TCRdb applying MiXCR to the RT-PCR reads. The sample records about 680,000 distinct CDR3 sequences, approximately 15% being singletons. The sequencing sample was made of memory CD4+ T cells from blood. The receptor source for this set is a female donor in good health, serving as a healthy control. Both conserved end residues are trimmed from each CDR3. The order of the fields is J gene, CDR3 length, clone size, V gene, CDR3 protein. Only part of the rows carry a size: once, few, many, or a class if the clone is expanded.

>TRBJ2-3|12|many|TRBV10-3
AISERGSTDTQY
>TRBJ1-2|12|many|TRBV20-1
SAEYRGADYGYT
>TRBJ1-2|16|few|TRBV28
ASSSPGDRTSITYGYT
>TRBJ2-5|12|few|TRBV7-2
ASSLLERGETQY
>TRBJ2-7|9|-|TRBV6-1
ATRQALEQY
>TRBJ2-3|11|-|TRBV20-1
SASATYTDTQY
>TRBJ2-7|13|few|TRBV18
ASSPPSQGPNEQY
>TRBJ2-5|15|once|TRBV6-5
ASRPSLWTDQGETQY
>TRBJ2-7|12|many|TRBV6-2/TRBV6-3
ASRADGTAYEQY
>TRBJ2-5|12|-|TRBV5-1
ASSLSPSEETQY
>TRBJ2-3|16|many|TRBV7-3
ASSLTGTSGRSTDTQY
>TRBJ2-1|21|many|TRBV4-2
ASSQVHQPASGRFLGSYNEQF
>TRBJ2-6|13|many|TRBV12-3/TRBV12-4
ASSLRGTGANVLT
>TRBJ1-5|11|many|TRBV3-1
ASSQQGNQPQH
>TRBJ2-5|11|many|TRBV20-1
SARGLGQETQY
>TRBJ2-1|13|many|TRBV24-1
ATRAEGGSYNEQF
>TRBJ1-1|15|few|TRBV7-3
ASSLGGSRGLNTEAF
>TRBJ2-1|12|-|TRBV3-1
ASTHRQSYNEQF
>TRBJ1-1|12|-|TRBV3-1
ASSQSGGGSEAF
>TRBJ1-1|9|few|TRBV29-1
SVGGQGSFF
>TRBJ2-1|11|many|TRBV7-2
ASSLVTRGEQF
>TRBJ1-5|14|-|TRBV29-1
SVKERGGGSNQPQH
>TRBJ1-2|12|few|TRBV3-1
ASSQVVENYGYT
>TRBJ2-7|11|many|TRBV20-1
SARDSRIYEQY
>TRBJ1-1|12|-|TRBV5-1
ASSPGGQITEAF
>TRBJ2-7|11|many|TRBV7-2
ASSLGFEREQY
>TRBJ2-7|11|-|TRBV20-1
SAHTLIAYEQY
>TRBJ2-3|13|many|TRBV7-2
ASSLDGSSTDTQY
>TRBJ2-4|11|-|TRBV5-1
ASSRTSGGVQY
>TRBJ2-1|15|-|TRBV11-1
ASSRTRDGTVYNEQF
>TRBJ2-5|14|-|TRBV6-5
ASSYSSWEGRETQY
>TRBJ2-1|12|few|TRBV28
ASYSGTTYNEQF
>TRBJ2-5|13|many|TRBV9
ASSGRGLTQETQY
>TRBJ2-1|16|once|TRBV7-2
ASSLKGRRTGPYNEQF
>TRBJ2-3|14|-|TRBV11-2
ASSERQITSTDTQY
>TRBJ2-7|12|many|TRBV5-1
ASSPLGLLYEQY
>TRBJ2-2|11|-|TRBV20-1
SRGRAGTGELF
>TRBJ2-7|14|-|TRBV5-1
ASSLQLRTKGDEQY
>TRBJ2-3|7|-|TRBV5-1
ASSGQQY
>TRBJ2-2|15|-|TRBV28
ASSFRPLAGGGGELF
>TRBJ1-5|13|few|TRBV12-3/TRBV12-4
ASSLAGTGAKTQH
>TRBJ1-6|15|-|TRBV5-1
ASSYLATGANNSPLH
>TRBJ1-4|13|-|TRBV6-5
ASSTSIGGGEKLF
>TRBJ2-7|12|many|TRBV20-1
SAMPGTGSYEQY
>TRBJ2-1|13|-|TRBV7-9
ASSLADGSTMSSS
>TRBJ2-1|16|-|TRBV9
ASSVVGLGGSSYNEQF
>TRBJ2-3|10|-|TRBV20-1
SAQETSDTQY
>TRBJ2-3|13|-|TRBV20-1
SATGTSGRYDTQY
>TRBJ1-5|9|many|TRBV28
ASSVHQPQH
>TRBJ1-5|13|few|TRBV18
ASSLLQGDNQPQH
>TRBJ2-2|14|-|TRBV7-2
ASSFRNRGNSGELF
>TRBJ2-5|14|-|TRBV7-8
ASSLEIAGGRKTQY